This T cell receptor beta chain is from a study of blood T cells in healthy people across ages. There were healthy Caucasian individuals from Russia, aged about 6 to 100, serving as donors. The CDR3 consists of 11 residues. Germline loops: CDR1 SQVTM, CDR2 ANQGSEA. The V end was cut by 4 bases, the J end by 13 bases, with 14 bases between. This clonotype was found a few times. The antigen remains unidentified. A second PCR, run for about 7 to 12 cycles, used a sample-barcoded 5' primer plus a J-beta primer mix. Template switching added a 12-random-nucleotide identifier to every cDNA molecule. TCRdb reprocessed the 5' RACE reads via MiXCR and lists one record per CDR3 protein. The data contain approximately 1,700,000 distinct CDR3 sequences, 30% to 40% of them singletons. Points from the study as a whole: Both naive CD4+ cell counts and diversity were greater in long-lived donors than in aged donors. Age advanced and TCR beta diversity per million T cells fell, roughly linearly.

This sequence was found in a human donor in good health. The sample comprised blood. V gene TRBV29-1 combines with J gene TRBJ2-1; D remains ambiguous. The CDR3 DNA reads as TGCAGCGTTGGTGGAGAAGAGACCCAGTTCTTC. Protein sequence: CSVGGEETQFF.